This T cell receptor (beta chain) came from a study of cytomegalovirus exposure and HLA in healthy donors. The protocol was immunoSEQ multiplex PCR, while the TCRdb copy is restricted to in-frame clones and leaves out a portion. The sample lists approximately 90,000 clones; 80% to 95% were seen once. V lost 0 bases to trimming and J lost 5 bases, with 7 bases between them. The CDR3 runs 14 residues. Germline V gene lookup returns CDR1 MNHEY and CDR2 SVGAGI. The chain uses TRBV6-5 and TRBJ1-4; D uncertain. Specimen: PBMCs. The origin of this receptor is a woman aged 30 to 39 in good health and CMV-seropositive. The DNA of the CDR3 is TGTGCCAGCAGTTACTCATGGCAGAATGAAAAACTGTTTTTT. Its translation is CASSYSWQNEKLFF.